Following are 29 T cell receptor beta chains from one sample sequenced in a study of blood T cell repertoires in COVID-19. The table came from immunoSEQ multiplex PCR; TCRdb's copy has only in-frame clones and leaves some out. Of hundreds of thousands of clones in the sample, roughly 90% are singletons; the top ten hold around 2.7%. The specimen sequenced was PBMCs or T cells enriched from blood (not recorded which). These receptors all come from a man between 60 and 75 years old who had recovered from COVID-19.

This chain joins TRBV2 and TRBJ2-7, with TRBD1 identical over 8 bases. The CDR3 is made up of 14 amino acids. CDR1 SNHLY and CDR2 FYNNEI come from the germline V gene. With 6 bases clipped from V and 4 bases from J, the junction kept 8 bases outside the gene matches. As DNA, the CDR3 is TGTGCCAGCAGGTTGGACAGGGAAACATACGAGCAGTACTTC. This sequence encodes CASRLDRETYEQYF.

The chain is built from TRBV19 and TRBJ1-4, with 7 bases fitting TRBD1. CDR1 and CDR2 (germline): LNHDA, SQIVND (reference sequence). After removal of 6 bases from V and 0 bases from J, the junction contained 1 base not matched to a gene. CDR3 length: 14 amino acids. Here the CDR3 reads CASRTGSTNEKLFF. Here the CDR3 DNA reads TGTGCCAGTAGGACAGGGTCAACTAATGAAAAACTGTTTTTT.

The rearrangement joins TRBV7-3 to TRBJ2-1, with 7 bases matching TRBD1. CDR1 is SGHTA, CDR2 FQGTGA, per germline. There are 15 residues in the CDR3. After removal of 2 bases from V and 0 bases from J, the junction contained 1 base not matched to a gene. The CDR3 loop is CASSLDRDSYNEQFF. The CDR3 nucleotides are TGTGCCAGCAGCTTAGACAGGGACTCCTACAATGAGCAGTTCTTC.

The rearrangement links TRBV24-1 to TRBJ2-1; 14 nucleotides line up with TRBD2. V trimming: 4 bases; J trimming: 9 bases; junction bases outside the gene matches: 7. The CDR3 length is 16 residues. The germline gives CDR1 KGHDR, CDR2 SFDVKD. DNA for the CDR3: TGTGCCACCAGTGACCAAGGACTAGCGGGAGGACGTGAGCAGTTCTTC. It translates to CATSDQGLAGGREQFF.

This rearrangement joins TRBV3-1 (or the pseudogene TRBV3-2) to TRBJ1-2; TRBD1 agrees at 8 bases. The CDR3 spans 17 residues. Germline CDR1 reads LGHDT; CDR2 reads YNNKEL (reference sequence). J gave up 6 bases and V 4 bases, and 16 bases lay outside the gene matches. The CDR3 DNA reads as TGTGCCAGCAGCCGCCGAGGACAGGGTTTTGGGGGGGATGGCTACACCTTC. This codes for CASSRRGQGFGGDGYTF.

In DNA form, the CDR3 reads TGTGCCAGCAGCTCGCGATCCAGGGCACGAAAAAAACTGTTTTTT. This sequence encodes CASSSRSRARKKLFF. V and J are TRBV13 and TRBJ1-4; possible D gene TRBD1, 5 bases. This CDR3 has 15 residues. With 4 bases removed from V and 9 bases from J, the gap between germline ends came to 18 bases. The germline gives CDR1 PRHDT, CDR2 FYEKMQ (reference sequence). The variable domain in full, with the rest retrieved from reference TRBV13 and TRBJ1-4, is AAGVIQSPRHLIKEKRETATLKCYPIPRHDTVYWYQQGPGQDPQFLISFYEKMQSDKGSIPDRFSAQQFSDYHSELNMSSLELGDSALYFCASSSRSRARKKLFFGSGTQLSVL.

This chain links TRBV27 with TRBJ1-5; D is uncertain. V was cut by 3 bases and J by 0 bases, with 9 bases left in between. The CDR3 totals 15 residues. Germline CDR1 MNHEY, CDR2 SMNVEV (reference sequence). The CDR3 region has the DNA TGTGCCAGCAGTTTCCAGGTATATAGCAATCAGCCCCAGCATTTT. Amino acid sequence: CASSFQVYSNQPQHF.

The chain links TRBV18 to TRBJ2-7; a weak D match, TRBD1 (7 bases). This CDR3 contains 15 residues. Between the trimmed V and J ends, which lost 2 bases and 5 bases, there was a span of 16 bases. The germline V gene has CDR1 KGHSH and CDR2 LQKENI. CDR3 amino acids: CASSPLRQGGHEQYF. For the CDR3, the DNA is TGTGCCAGCTCACCATTGAGACAGGGAGGTCACGAGCAGTACTTC.

The chain joins TRBV5-1 to TRBJ1-4; the match to TRBD1 covers 8 bases. Losses at the gene ends were 0 bases for V and 8 bases for J; bases not matched to a gene: 9. The CDR3 has 16 residues. Germline loops: CDR1 SGHRS, CDR2 YFSETQ. CDR3 loop: CASSLDGGRGREKLFF. CDR3 nucleotide sequence: TGCGCCAGCAGCTTGGATGGCGGCAGGGGGCGGGAAAAACTGTTTTTT.

The genes are TRBV15 and TRBJ2-1, with a weak D call TRBD2 (6 bases). Per the germline V gene, CDR1 is LNHNV and CDR2 is YYDKDF (reference sequence). The CDR3 covers 15 residues. V lost 1 base and J 8 bases, leaving 15 bases between the germline ends. This chain's CDR3 is CATSRGDSSGYEQFF. For the CDR3, the DNA is TGTGCCACCAGCAGAGGGGACTCCTCGGGGTATGAGCAGTTCTTC.

CDR3 sequence reads: CASSQDGVWSPLHF. CDR3 in DNA: TGTGCCAGCAGCCAAGACGGGGTGTGGTCACCCCTCCACTTT. The V call is TRBV4-2, the J call TRBJ1-6; D is unresolved. V lost 0 bases and J 10 bases, leaving 10 bases between the germline ends. Germline CDR1 LGHNA, CDR2 YNFKEQ. CDR3 length equals 14 residues.

The chain combines TRBV5-5 with TRBJ1-1; 7 bases are shared with TRBD1. Germline-derived CDR1 and CDR2 are SGHKS and YYEKEE (reference sequence). The CDR3 runs 13 residues. V shed 5 bases and J 2 bases; nucleotides not matched to a gene: 3. This chain's CDR3 is CASRRQGNTEAFF. CDR3 coding DNA: TGTGCCAGCAGACGACAGGGCAACACTGAAGCTTTCTTT. The full variable domain, completed using reference TRBV5-5 and TRBJ1-1, is DAGVTQSPTHLIKTRGQQVTLRCSPISGHKSVSWYQQVLGQGPQFIFQYYEKEERGRGNFPDRFSARQFPNYSSELNVNALLLGDSALYLCASRRQGNTEAFFGQGTRLTVV.

The rearrangement links TRBV7-9 to TRBJ2-2, with D unresolved. The CDR3 runs 13 residues. V was clipped by 1 base and J by 7 bases, with 7 bases between them. The germline V gene has CDR1 SEHNR and CDR2 FQNEAQ (reference sequence). CDR3 DNA: TGTGCCAGCAGCTTAGATTACAGCGGGGAGCTGTTTTTT. Translation gives CASSLDYSGELFF.

The chain combines TRBV7-3 with TRBJ2-3; 8 nucleotides line up with TRBD1. V lost 3 bases and J lost 4; bases outside the gene matches: 9. CDR3 length equals 16 residues. The germline V gene has CDR1 SGHTA and CDR2 FQGTGA. CDR3 sequence (DNA): TGTGCCAGCAGCTTGACAGGGGATGATCACCCAGATACGCAGTATTTT. This encodes CASSLTGDDHPDTQYF.

In its sample, this clone was seen a few times. The V gene is TRBV9, the J gene TRBJ1-4, with 10 bases fitting TRBD1. This CDR3 contains 14 residues. The germline gives CDR1 SGDLS, CDR2 YYNGEE. V shed 3 bases and J 8 bases; nucleotides not matched to a gene: 4. Here the CDR3 DNA reads TGTGCCAGCAGCGCGGACAGGGGGATCGAAAAACTGTTTTTT. Translated: CASSADRGIEKLFF.

V and J are TRBV4-1 and TRBJ2-3; 7 bases are a match to TRBD2. The ends lost 4 bases at V and 0 bases at J; junction bases unmatched: 1. The germline V gene encodes CDR1 MGHRA and CDR2 YSYEKL. This CDR3 is 14 amino acids long. CDR3 in amino acids: CASSRSGSTDTQYF. CDR3 coding DNA: TGCGCCAGCAGCCGTAGCGGGAGCACAGATACGCAGTATTTT.

The chain has TRBV15 and TRBJ1-1; D unresolved. The CDR3 is 13 residues long. V lost 1 base and J lost 5, with 8 bases in between. CDR1 LNHNV and CDR2 YYDKDF come from the germline V gene (reference sequence). CDR3 nucleotides: TGTGCCACCAGCAGAGTAGTTGGTACTGAAGCTTTCTTT. Amino acids: CATSRVVGTEAFF.

This clone was picked up one time. This rearrangement joins TRBV15 to TRBJ1-2; TRBD1 agrees at 8 bases. The length of the CDR3 is 16 residues. J lost 4 bases, V lost 0 bases, and 7 bases had no gene match. The germline gives CDR1 LNHNV, CDR2 YYDKDF (reference sequence). The CDR3 region is CATSRELQGASYGYTF. For the CDR3, the DNA is TGTGCCACCAGCAGAGAACTTCAGGGGGCGAGCTATGGCTACACCTTC.

About this clone: Other DNA variants within this sample encode the same CDR3. The J gene is TRBJ1-2, the V gene TRBV9; 9 bases agree with TRBD1. Germline V CDR1 and CDR2: SGDLS, YYNGEE. J lost 5 bases, V lost 2 bases, and 4 bases had no gene match. This CDR3 comprises 14 residues. This CDR3 reads CASSVGQGGYGYTF. The CDR3 region has the DNA TGTGCCAGCAGCGTGGGACAGGGAGGGTATGGCTACACCTTC.

J is TRBJ1-6 and V is TRBV6-5, with D possibly being TRBD1 (6 bases). CDR1 is MNHEY and CDR2 is SVGAGI in the germline V gene. This CDR3 spans 16 amino acids. The V gene lost 2 bases and the J gene lost 9 bases, with 17 bases spanning the gap. CDR3 protein: CASSYGLDSGSSPLHF. The CDR3 DNA is TGTGCCAGCAGTTACGGCTTGGACAGCGGTTCTTCACCCCTCCACTTT.

The rearrangement joins TRBV7-2 to TRBJ1-4; unclear D gene. CDR1 and CDR2 (germline): SGHTA, FQGNSA. The CDR3 covers 14 residues. Trimming left V 3 bases short and J 6 bases short, with 11 bases between. The CDR3 region is CASSFGGLDEKLFF. As DNA, the CDR3 is TGTGCCAGCAGCTTTGGAGGCCTCGATGAAAAACTGTTTTTT. Full variable domain (missing parts from reference TRBV7-2 and TRBJ1-4): GAGVSQSPSNKVTEKGKDVELRCDPISGHTALYWYRQSLGQGLEFLIYFQGNSAPDKSGLPSDRFSAERTGGSVSTLTIQRTQQEDSAVYLCASSFGGLDEKLFFGSGTQLSVL.

The CDR3 loop reads CASSQDRFSNTEAFF. CDR3 in DNA: TGCGCCAGCAGCCAAGACAGGTTTTCGAACACTGAAGCTTTCTTT. The chain is built from TRBV4-3 and TRBJ1-1; the D is unclear. Trimming shortened V by 0 bases and J by 1 base, and 9 bases separated the two germline ends. The CDR3 runs 15 residues. In germline, CDR1 is LGHNA, CDR2 YSLEER.

J is TRBJ1-1 and V is TRBV7-9; D is possibly TRBD1 (6 bases). CDR1 SEHNR and CDR2 FQNEAQ come from the germline V gene (reference sequence). The CDR3 length is 16 residues. The V end was cut by 1 base, the J end by 0 bases, with 12 bases between. The CDR3 coding sequence is TGTGCCAGCAGCTTAGTCGGGGGGCGAATGAACACTGAAGCTTTCTTT. This encodes CASSLVGGRMNTEAFF.

This clone has a count of ten or more. This chain links TRBV19 with TRBJ1-6, with 7 bases matching TRBD1. The ends lost 10 bases at V and 9 bases at J; junction bases unmatched: 9. Looked up from germline, CDR1 is LNHDA and CDR2 is SQIVND (reference sequence). The CDR3 has 13 amino acids. The CDR3, as DNA: TGTGCCACCACGACAGGGATGGGTTCACCCCTCCACTTT. Protein sequence: CATTTGMGSPLHF.

The gene calls are TRBV6-5 and TRBJ2-2; the D gene is possibly TRBD2 (5 bases). The CDR3 runs 14 residues. Per the germline V gene, CDR1 is MNHEY and CDR2 is SVGAGI. V was clipped by 7 bases and J by 1 base, with 10 bases between them. This CDR3 is CASKDLLNTGELFF. DNA of the CDR3: TGTGCCAGCAAGGACTTGCTGAACACCGGGGAGCTGTTTTTT.

The chain is built from TRBV7-9 and TRBJ1-6; D is uncertain. This CDR3 spans 12 amino acids. CDR1 is SEHNR and CDR2 is FQNEAQ in the germline V gene (reference sequence). V lost 8 bases and J lost 12, with 14 bases in between. Here the CDR3 reads CASGQRDLPLHF. In nucleotides, the CDR3 is TGTGCCAGCGGCCAGAGGGATTTACCCCTCCACTTT.

This chain links TRBV15 with TRBJ2-5; 12 bases match TRBD2. The germline gives CDR1 LNHNV, CDR2 YYDKDF (reference sequence). With V trimmed by 4 bases and J by 5 bases, 17 bases remained unmatched. This CDR3 is 19 amino acids long. CDR3 DNA: TGTGCCACCAGCAACCCTAGCGGGAGGGCCTTGGGTACAAGGGAGACCCAGTACTTC. Its translation: CATSNPSGRALGTRETQYF.

This chain uses TRBV3-1 (or the pseudogene TRBV3-2) with TRBJ1-2, with D possibly matching TRBD1 (5 bases). This CDR3 comprises 15 residues. Germline V lookup: CDR1 LGHDT, CDR2 YNNKEL (reference sequence). Trimming shortened V by 4 bases and J by 4 bases, and 16 bases separated the two germline ends. CDR3: CASSPAGGGGYGYTF. DNA of the CDR3: TGTGCCAGCAGCCCCGCCGGGGGGGGAGGCTATGGCTACACCTTC.

The sample holds one count of this clone. The chain recombines TRBV25-1 with TRBJ2-1, with 10 nucleotides matching TRBD1. CDR3 length: 13 amino acids. The germline V gene has CDR1 MGHDK and CDR2 SYGVNS. V shed 5 bases and J 16 bases; nucleotides not matched to a gene: 11. In nucleotides, the CDR3 is TGTGCCAGCAGTCTCACCCCGACAGGGGGCTTATTCTTC. It codes for CASSLTPTGGLFF.